The 12 T cell receptor beta chains presented below share a single source sample, sequenced in a study of human T cells and chemical hapten exposure. The time point was: patch test 1, 2 weeks after DPC sensitization. Indicated treatment: therapeutic diphenylcyclopropenone sensitization with weekly scalp DPC. Each CDR3 protein gets one entry after TCRdb re-called the RACE reads with MiXCR. Here the sample spans just under 350,000 distinct CDR3 sequences, under 8% being singletons. Material: whole blood, obtained in connection with sensitization to the hapten diphenylcyclopropenone (DPC). These receptors originate from a woman younger than 30 with alopecia areata. Some clones in this sample may be carry-over from other donors' samples.

The chain has TRBV20-1 and TRBJ2-7; D gene unclear. Deletions cut 6 bases from V and 0 bases from J, with 9 bases between. CDR1 and CDR2 from the germline V gene are DFQATT and SNEGSKA (reference sequence). The CDR3 runs to 12 residues. This CDR3 reads CSAAQVSYEQYF. The CDR3 nucleotides are TGCAGTGCGGCCCAGGTCTCCTACGAGCAGTACTTC.

This clonotype was counted only a few times. The chain has TRBV4-3 and TRBJ2-7, with D perhaps matching TRBD1 (6 bases). Trimming removed 4 bases from V and 0 bases from J, with 13 bases in between. The CDR3 runs 15 residues. The germline V gene encodes CDR1 LGHNA and CDR2 YSLEER. CDR3 in DNA: TGCGCCAGCAGCCGACAGGCGGACGACTCCTACGAGCAGTACTTC. Translating it yields CASSRQADDSYEQYF.

This clonotype appeared a few times. The chain links TRBV12-3 or TRBV12-4 to TRBJ1-2, with TRBD1 identical over 9 bases. V was clipped by 0 bases and J by 3 bases; unmatched bases: 2. CDR3 length: 15 amino acids. CDR3 DNA: TGTGCCAGCAGTTTAGCTGGACAGGGGTACTATGGCTACACCTTC. This codes for CASSLAGQGYYGYTF.

The chain uses TRBV4-2 and TRBJ2-6; D possibly corresponds to TRBD1 (6 bases). V lost 1 base and J lost 0, with 13 bases in between. Per germline, CDR1 LGHNA and CDR2 YNFKEQ. The CDR3 covers 18 residues. The CDR3 protein is CASSQGTGHSSGANVLTF. The CDR3, as DNA: TGTGCCAGCAGCCAAGGGACGGGACACAGCTCTGGGGCCAACGTCCTGACTTTC.

This clonotype has just a few counts. This sequence joins TRBV6-5 and TRBJ1-1; no firm D call. Germline lookup yields CDR1 MNHEY and CDR2 SVGAGI. This CDR3 is 15 amino acids long. The V gene lost 7 bases and the J gene lost 1 base, with 16 bases spanning the gap. CDR3 DNA: TGTGCCAGCAAAGGGTTCGAGAACCCGAACACTGAAGCTTTCTTT. Its protein is CASKGFENPNTEAFF.

This clonotype occurred a few times. The chain recombines TRBV6-5 with TRBJ1-1; no definite D call. CDR3 size: 14 residues. Trimming shortened V by 3 bases and J by 5 bases, and 13 bases separated the two germline ends. CDR1 and CDR2 from the germline V gene are MNHEY and SVGAGI. Here the CDR3 DNA reads TGTGCCAGCAGTTATGGCGGGGTTCGGACTGAAGCTTTCTTT. Its protein is CASSYGGVRTEAFF.

This clonotype showed up many times. This chain uses TRBV9 with TRBJ2-3, with a weak D call TRBD2 (6 bases). The germline V and J ends were trimmed by 3 bases and 2 bases, with 19 bases remaining between them. The CDR3 has 17 residues. Germline CDR1 reads SGDLS; CDR2 reads YYNGEE. In nucleotides, the CDR3 is TGTGCCAGCAGCGCCGGGGGACTTCTACTAACCACAGATACGCAGTATTTT. It is translated as CASSAGGLLLTTDTQYF.

This clonotype was recorded at least ten times. The chain employs TRBV7-2 and TRBJ2-3; tentatively, D is TRBD2 (6 bases). CDR1 is SGHTA and CDR2 is FQGNSA in the germline V gene. The CDR3 sequence is 16 residues long. Trimming removed 2 bases from V and 0 bases from J, with 12 bases in between. The CDR3: CASSLPRGTSTDTQYF. CDR3 DNA: TGTGCCAGCAGCTTACCCCGGGGGACTAGCACAGATACGCAGTATTTT.

Worth noting for this clonotype: A much larger clone lies one base from this, so it may be a read error. V gene TRBV5-1 combines with J gene TRBJ2-2; D remains ambiguous. V lost 0 bases, J lost 5 bases, and 11 bases lay in between. CDR1 is SGHRS, CDR2 YFSETQ, per germline. The CDR3 has 15 amino acids. This chain's CDR3 is CASSLVLSQTGELFF. CDR3 sequence (DNA): TGCGCCAGCAGCTTGGTTCTGAGTCAGACCGGGGAGCTGTTTTTT.

This clonotype has ten or more counts. The J gene is TRBJ2-7, the V gene TRBV6-5; D tentatively fits TRBD1 or TRBD2 (5 bases each). Germline V gene data show CDR1 as MNHEY and CDR2 as SVGAGI. The CDR3 is made up of 13 amino acids. Between the trimmed V and J ends, which lost 6 bases and 3 bases, there was a span of 12 bases. CDR3 nucleotide sequence: TGTGCCAGCAGCCCTGGGGGATTCTACGAGCAGTACTTC. This gives the protein CASSPGGFYEQYF.

This clonotype was counted between two and nine times. The chain carries TRBV2 and TRBJ2-1; weak D call: TRBD1 (6 bases). CDR1 and CDR2 (germline): SNHLY, FYNNEI. The CDR3 runs to 13 residues. The V gene lost 6 bases and the J gene lost 9 bases, with 15 bases spanning the gap. The CDR3 here is CASSINREGEQFF. The CDR3, as DNA: TGTGCCAGCAGCATTAACAGGGAAGGTGAGCAGTTCTTC.

This clonotype was counted a few times. This rearrangement joins TRBV9 to TRBJ1-1, with D uncertain. This CDR3 is 14 amino acids long. Trimming stripped 3 bases from V and 10 bases from J, with 19 bases between. Per the germline V gene, CDR1 is SGDLS and CDR2 is YYNGEE. CDR3 region: CASSAGQTGELAFF. CDR3 DNA: TGTGCCAGCAGCGCCGGCCAGACTGGAGAGCTAGCTTTCTTT.